The 15 T cell receptor beta chains below come from one sample, sequenced in a study of vaccination and CD4 T cells after COVID-19 (dated by TCRdb to the early 2020s). The library came from PCR. Data came from an Illumina iSeq 100. DNA from cultured CD4+ T cells underwent TCR sequencing with the Oncomine TCR Beta short-read assay at the Johns Hopkins FTIC core. In TCRdb, the public reads were trimmed at Q25 with fastp and aligned with MiXCR, with productive beta chains retained. Each record represents a unique CDR3 protein, reported with the most common genes and DNA among its rows. Counted in this sample were 7,000 to 9,000 distinct CDR3 sequences; around 70% of them appeared once. Over 25% of the sample goes to the ten largest clones. No antigens are known for them. Interpreted using the paper, the treatment or condition label stands for: approximately 11-day PBMC culture with coronavirus spike peptide pools or control peptides (ViraFEST assay).

Sequencing was carried out using CD4+ T cells from blood, cultured in vitro. These receptors were taken from a human donor who had recovered from COVID-19.

The J gene is TRBJ1-1, the V gene TRBV24-1, with TRBD1 identical over 8 bases. The CDR3 runs to 16 residues. V lost 11 bases to trimming and J lost 1 base; unmatched junction nucleotides: 14. The germline V gene has CDR1 KGHDR and CDR2 SFDVKD. The CDR3 DNA is TGTGCCAGAAAAGCGACAGGGGCTCGGTGGAACACTGAAGCTTTCTTT. This sequence encodes CARKATGARWNTEAFF.

The chain couples TRBV2 to TRBJ1-2, with a possible D match to TRBD1 (6 bases). V lost 4 bases and J 4 bases, leaving 13 bases between the germline ends. The CDR3 has 14 residues. Germline CDR1 and CDR2: SNHLY and FYNNEI. The CDR3 DNA is TGTGCCAGCAGTGTCGGGGGGCAGGCCTATGGCTACACCTTC. This translates into CASSVGGQAYGYTF.

The rearrangement uses TRBV10-2 and TRBJ1-2, with no clear D. This CDR3 spans 12 amino acids. Trimming took 10 bases from V and 6 from J, leaving 15 bases between them. The germline V gene has CDR1 WSHSY and CDR2 SAAADI. CDR3 DNA: TGCGCCACCTTCGACACCGGTGATGGCTACACCTTC. Its protein is CATFDTGDGYTF.

The DNA for the CDR3 is TGTGCCAGCAGTGGGCAGGGTGTGGGAGACTATGGCTACACCTTC. It is translated as CASSGQGVGDYGYTF. V usage is TRBV6-1 and J usage is TRBJ1-2, with D perhaps matching TRBD1 (5 bases). V lost 4 bases and J 3 bases, leaving 15 bases between the germline ends. CDR3 length equals 15 residues. Germline loops: CDR1 MNHNS, CDR2 SASEGT.

This chain uses TRBV30 with TRBJ1-1; no firm D call. Germline CDR1 and CDR2: GTSNPN and SVGIG (reference sequence). CDR3 length: 16 residues. Deletions cut 0 bases from V and 1 base from J, with 15 bases between. CDR3 bases: TGTGCCTGGAGTGTACCCAGCAAACCCTCGAACACTGAAGCTTTCTTT. Translated: CAWSVPSKPSNTEAFF.

J is TRBJ2-2 and V is TRBV24-1, with D tentatively TRBD1 (5 bases). The CDR3 totals 12 residues. Germline V gene sequence: CDR1 KGHDR, CDR2 SFDVKD. V lost 8 bases, J lost 5 bases, and 8 bases lay in between. As DNA, the CDR3 is TGTGCCACCACCCAGGGAACCGGGGAGCTGTTTTTT. It translates to CATTQGTGELFF.

The chain employs TRBV4-2 and TRBJ2-2; D is unresolved. Germline CDR1 is LGHNA and CDR2 is YNFKEQ. The CDR3 runs to 17 residues. V shed 3 bases and J shed 0 bases, with 14 bases lying between them. The CDR3 sequence is CASSQMAPTTNTGELFF. CDR3 coding DNA: TGTGCCAGCAGCCAGATGGCCCCAACCACGAACACCGGGGAGCTGTTTTTT.

The CDR3 is CASSPDTFYGYTF. DNA of the CDR3: TGTGCCAGCAGCCCGGACACTTTCTATGGCTACACCTTC. This sequence joins TRBV12-3 or TRBV12-4 and TRBJ1-2; tentative D call: TRBD1 (5 bases). Trimming took off 6 bases at V and 4 bases at J, with 12 bases between the two ends. This CDR3 spans 13 amino acids.

This chain joins TRBV7-2 and TRBJ1-5; D may be TRBD1 (5 bases). V shed 0 bases and J shed 5 bases, with 11 bases lying between them. This CDR3 is 15 amino acids long. Germline CDR1 SGHTA, CDR2 FQGNSA. The CDR3 loop is CASSLALGGDQPQHF. The CDR3 bases are TGTGCCAGCAGCTTAGCGCTGGGGGGTGATCAGCCCCAGCATTTT.

V is TRBV11-3 and J is TRBJ1-2; the D gene is possibly TRBD1 (6 bases). Trimming took off 1 base at V and 0 bases at J, with 12 bases between the two ends. The germline gives CDR1 SGHNT, CDR2 YENEEA. The CDR3 contains 16 residues. This chain's CDR3 is CASSLGGPGTNYGYTF. CDR3 coding DNA: TGTGCCAGCAGCTTAGGGGGGCCGGGTACTAACTATGGCTACACCTTC.

This chain connects TRBV10-3 to TRBJ1-1; 9 nucleotides line up with TRBD1. Germline V gene lookup returns CDR1 ENHRY and CDR2 SYGVKD. The ends lost 10 bases at V and 5 bases at J; junction bases unmatched: 8. The CDR3 spans 13 residues. CDR3 protein: CATGQGMGTEAFF. The CDR3 nucleotides read TGTGCCACCGGACAGGGGATGGGGACTGAAGCTTTCTTT.

This sequence joins TRBV7-9 and TRBJ1-4; TRBD1 aligns across 9 bases. This CDR3 has 14 residues. Unmatched junction bases numbered 5, after V lost 4 bases and J lost 8 bases. CDR1 and CDR2 from the germline V gene are SEHNR and FQNEAQ (reference sequence). The CDR3 region has the DNA TGTGCCAGCAGCTCAGGACAGGGGCGGGAAAAACTGTTTTTT. Translating gives CASSSGQGREKLFF.

The chain recombines TRBV19 with TRBJ2-3, with a weak D call TRBD2 (5 bases). Germline assignment: CDR1 LNHDA and CDR2 SQIVND (reference sequence). V shed 1 base and J shed 5 bases, with 7 bases lying between them. The CDR3 is made up of 13 amino acids. The CDR3 reads CASSIAREDTQYF. The CDR3 DNA reads as TGTGCCAGTAGTATAGCCCGGGAAGATACGCAGTATTTT.

The rearrangement links TRBV5-4 to TRBJ1-1; no clear D gene. The V and J ends lost 4 bases and 1 base respectively, with 11 bases between them. Germline lookup yields CDR1 SGHNT and CDR2 YYREEE (reference sequence). CDR3 length: 14 amino acids. The CDR3 coding sequence is TGTGCCAGCAGCCCTCAATACGGGAACACTGAAGCTTTCTTT. Protein: CASSPQYGNTEAFF.

This rearrangement joins TRBV6-5 to TRBJ1-1; the D is unclear. CDR1 is MNHEY and CDR2 is SVGAGI in the germline V gene. The CDR3 covers 14 residues. The V gene lost 0 bases and the J gene lost 5 bases, with 10 bases spanning the gap. The CDR3: CASSYSDRRTEAFF. The DNA for the CDR3 is TGTGCCAGCAGTTACTCGGACCGGAGGACTGAAGCTTTCTTT.